This record looks at one T cell receptor beta chain sequence and its context. These data belong to a study of blood T cell repertoires in COVID-19. Looking at the study overall: Acute and convalescent COVID-19 samples came from the United States, Italy and Spain.

The V gene's germline CDR1 is LNHNV and CDR2 YYDKDF (reference sequence). Trimming took 2 bases from V and 4 from J; bases not matched to a gene: 8. This CDR3 region has 16 residues. Under the authors' procedure: Reference gene primers were amplified, and this amplification served to estimate nucleated cell counts. Using immunoSEQ multiplex PCR, the repertoire was profiled, and TCRdb retains in-frame clones only, with some absent. V and J calls and clone size are given by that table; D and trimming were obtained from the DNA. The profile shows 250,000 to 350,000 clones, about 90% of them singletons. The chain employs TRBV15 and TRBJ1-2; 9 positions agree with TRBD1. The receptor's source is a woman in her 50s who had recovered from COVID-19. Sequencing was carried out using peripheral blood. For the CDR3, the DNA is TGTGCCACCAGCAGATCGGGACAGGGCGATACCTATGGCTACACCTTC. It encodes CATSRSGQGDTYGYTF.